Listed here are 30 T cell receptor beta chains from one sample, sequenced in a study of identical twins. TCRdb re-called the 5' RACE reads with MiXCR, one entry per CDR3 protein. The table records hundreds of thousands of distinct CDR3 sequences, less than 8% of them present only once. These data also formed part of another study, on yellow fever vaccine responses in identical twins.

Sequenced material: memory (CD45RO+) T cells sorted from blood. The receptors come from a woman under 30 in good health.

This clonotype was seen a handful of times. V and J are TRBV2 and TRBJ2-2; no firm D call. With 0 bases removed from V and 6 bases from J, the gap between germline ends came to 5 bases. Germline V CDR1 and CDR2: SNHLY, FYNNEI. The CDR3 runs 13 residues. CDR3 in DNA: TGTGCCAGCAGTGAAGCGCGCGCCGGGGAGCTGTTTTTT. This codes for CASSEARAGELFF.

This clonotype was detected many times. The gene calls are TRBV15 and TRBJ2-3, with D possibly matching TRBD2 (5 bases). Trimming removed 0 bases from V and 1 base from J, with 8 bases in between. Germline-derived CDR1 and CDR2 are LNHNV and YYDKDF (reference sequence). The length of the CDR3 is 15 residues. CDR3 DNA: TGTGCCACCAGCAGAGATCCGGAGGGCACAGATACGCAGTATTTT. It yields the protein CATSRDPEGTDTQYF.

The chain is built from TRBV2 and TRBJ1-2; the D is unclear. Germline-derived CDR1 and CDR2 are SNHLY and FYNNEI. CDR3 length: 12 amino acids. V was pared by 5 bases and J by 3 bases, with 7 bases between. The CDR3 loop is CASSTAHYGYTF. DNA of the CDR3: TGTGCCAGCAGTACCGCCCACTATGGCTACACCTTC.

V usage is TRBV9 and J usage is TRBJ2-7; 7 nucleotides align to TRBD2. Germline-derived CDR1 and CDR2 are SGDLS and YYNGEE. This CDR3 contains 16 residues. V dropped 0 bases and J dropped 2; count of bases not matched to a gene: 8. CDR3 coding DNA: TGTGCCAGCAGCGTAGAATTGCTAGCGGTACCCTACGAGCAGTACTTC. Translating it yields CASSVELLAVPYEQYF. The full variable domain, completed using reference TRBV9 and TRBJ2-7, is DSGVTQTPKHLITATGQRVTLRCSPRSGDLSVYWYQQSLDQGLQFLIQYYNGEERAKGNILERFSAQQFPDLHSELNLSSLELGDSALYFCASSVELLAVPYEQYFGPGTRLTVT.

The chain combines TRBV5-5 with TRBJ2-1; D perhaps matches TRBD1 (5 bases). The CDR3 runs to 14 residues. Trimming stripped 4 bases from V and 4 bases from J, with 12 bases between. Germline V gene sequence: CDR1 SGHKS, CDR2 YYEKEE (reference sequence). The CDR3 spells CASSPGIFYNEQFF. For the CDR3, the DNA is TGTGCCAGCAGCCCAGGGATATTTTACAATGAGCAGTTCTTC.

This chain links TRBV11-2 with TRBJ1-1; no clear D gene. V was pared by 5 bases and J by 0 bases, with 7 bases between. The germline V gene has CDR1 SGHAT and CDR2 FQNNGV. The CDR3 runs to 13 residues. The CDR3 region is CASSQQLNTEAFF. The CDR3 DNA is TGTGCCAGCAGCCAACAGCTGAACACTGAAGCTTTCTTT.

This clonotype was counted many times. V is TRBV11-1 and J is TRBJ2-7, with 10 positions matching TRBD1. V trimming: 5 bases; J trimming: 6 bases; junction bases outside the gene matches: 7. Per the germline V gene, CDR1 is SGHAT and CDR2 is FQDESV (reference sequence). CDR3 length: 14 amino acids. The CDR3 sequence: CASSRDRGLGEQYF. CDR3 sequence (DNA): TGTGCCAGCAGCAGGGACAGGGGTCTGGGCGAGCAGTACTTC.

This clonotype was counted at least ten times. V usage is TRBV6-2 or TRBV6-3 and J usage is TRBJ1-5; D is undetermined. CDR1 and CDR2 from the germline V gene are MNHEY and SVGEGT. The CDR3 spans 14 residues. V lost 0 bases and J lost 5, with 8 bases in between. The CDR3 nucleotides are TGTGCCAGCAGTTACTCGACGGAGCATCAGCCCCAGCATTTT. Its translation: CASSYSTEHQPQHF.

The genes are TRBV28 and TRBJ2-7, with 7 bases that match TRBD2. This CDR3 region has 16 residues. J was trimmed by 0 bases and V by 4 bases; bases with no gene match: 9. From germline, CDR1 is MDHEN and CDR2 SYDVKM. CDR3 loop: CASSSSGVMGSYEQYF. The CDR3 DNA sequence: TGTGCCAGCAGTTCCAGCGGGGTAATGGGCTCCTACGAGCAGTACTTC.

There are many counts of this clonotype. The rearrangement uses TRBV12-3 or TRBV12-4 and TRBJ2-7; 9 bases line up with TRBD1. Trimming took 8 bases from V and 2 from J; bases not matched to a gene: 4. The CDR3 totals 13 residues. CDR3 nucleotides: TGTGCCAGCGGACAGGGGCACACCTACGAGCAGTACTTC. It is translated as CASGQGHTYEQYF.

This chain's CDR3 is CASRAGNSPLHF. The CDR3 bases are TGTGCCAGCAGGGCTGGGAATTCACCCCTCCACTTT. The chain is built from TRBV6-5 and TRBJ1-6; D unresolved. Trimming took 6 bases from V and 7 from J, leaving 7 bases between them. Germline V gives CDR1 MNHEY, CDR2 SVGAGI. This CDR3 region has 12 residues.

This clonotype was seen repeatedly, ten times or more. J is TRBJ1-3 and V is TRBV5-4; 10 nucleotides match TRBD1. Germline V gene data show CDR1 as SGHNT and CDR2 as YYREEE (reference sequence). There are 20 residues in the CDR3. After removal of 2 bases from V and 0 bases from J, the junction contained 14 bases not matched to a gene. CDR3 coding DNA: TGTGCCAGCAGCTTCTTGCTGGGAGAGGGACAGGGGATCTCTGGAAACACCATATATTTT. This sequence encodes CASSFLLGEGQGISGNTIYF.

This clonotype was found many times. The CDR3 DNA reads as TGTGCCAGCAGCTTACACCCAGGGACAGGTAATCAGCCCCAGCATTTT. As protein: CASSLHPGTGNQPQHF. This chain connects TRBV5-6 to TRBJ1-5, with 8 bases lining up with TRBD1. Germline lookup yields CDR1 SGHDT and CDR2 YYEEEE. The CDR3 totals 16 residues. V lost 2 bases, J lost 4 bases, and 8 bases stayed unmatched.

The rearrangement uses TRBV6-5 and TRBJ2-3; TRBD2 might be the D (5 bases). V was shortened by 0 bases and J by 6 bases, with 10 bases between the two germline ends. The CDR3 covers 14 residues. CDR1 is MNHEY, CDR2 SVGAGI, per germline. As DNA, the CDR3 is TGTGCCAGCAGTTACTCCGGACTGGGCGATACGCAGTATTTT. Encoded protein: CASSYSGLGDTQYF.

This clonotype was seen more than once but under ten times. V is TRBV5-6 and J is TRBJ1-1; D remains ambiguous. This CDR3 has 13 residues. Per germline, CDR1 SGHDT and CDR2 YYEEEE. The V and J ends lost 2 bases and 4 bases respectively, with 9 bases between them. DNA for the CDR3: TGTGCCAGCAGCTTCGGAGCGGGCACTGAAGCTTTCTTT. Residues: CASSFGAGTEAFF.

This clonotype turned up a few times. The chain recombines TRBV7-9 with TRBJ2-5, with D possibly being TRBD2 (5 bases). Trimming removed 1 base at V and 0 bases at J, with 15 bases between. Germline V gene data show CDR1 as SEHNR and CDR2 as FQNEAQ (reference sequence). There are 17 residues in the CDR3. Written as DNA, the CDR3 is TGTGCCAGCAGCTTAGATGGGCTGAGGGTGTACCAAGAGACCCAGTACTTC. Its protein product is CASSLDGLRVYQETQYF.

This clonotype occurred many times. The gene calls are TRBV6-4 and TRBJ2-3, with TRBD2 identical over 12 bases. Per germline, CDR1 MRHNA and CDR2 SNTAGT. Trimming cost V 5 bases and J 2 bases; bases outside gene matches: 2. The CDR3 length is 15 residues. The CDR3 DNA is TGTGCCAGCAGTCCTAGCGGGGGGGCCACAGATACGCAGTATTTT. This gives the protein CASSPSGGATDTQYF.

This clonotype occurred a few times. This rearrangement joins TRBV20-1 to TRBJ2-7; D gene ambiguous. V lost 6 bases, J lost 3 bases, and 15 bases lay in between. Germline V gene sequence: CDR1 DFQATT, CDR2 SNEGSKA (reference sequence). CDR3 length equals 13 residues. The DNA for the CDR3 is TGCAGTGCCCCTTCCCCAGTCAACTACGAGCAGTACTTC. Amino acid sequence: CSAPSPVNYEQYF.

This clonotype showed up just a few times. V is TRBV20-1 and J is TRBJ2-3; 8 bases fit TRBD2. There are 13 residues in the CDR3. Per the germline V gene, CDR1 is DFQATT and CDR2 is SNEGSKA (reference sequence). With 5 bases clipped from V and 3 bases from J, the junction kept 4 bases outside the gene matches. CDR3 in amino acids: CSAAGGGTDTQYF. The CDR3 DNA is TGCAGTGCTGCCGGGGGGGGAACAGATACGCAGTATTTT.

J is TRBJ2-7 and V is TRBV20-1, with 10 bases aligning to TRBD1. The germline V gene has CDR1 DFQATT and CDR2 SNEGSKA (reference sequence). V trimming: 1 base; J trimming: 4 bases; junction bases outside the gene matches: 10. This CDR3 contains 16 residues. The CDR3 protein is CSARGHGTGETYEQYF. CDR3 in DNA: TGCAGTGCTAGAGGCCACGGGACAGGGGAAACGTACGAGCAGTACTTC.

This clonotype was counted only a few times. This sequence joins TRBV24-1 and TRBJ1-1, with a tentative D call TRBD1 (6 bases). The germline V and J ends were trimmed by 5 bases and 4 bases, with 10 bases remaining between them. CDR1 and CDR2 (germline): KGHDR, SFDVKD. The CDR3 runs to 13 residues. CDR3 nucleotides: TGTGCCACCAGTGGGCAGGGGAGCACTGAAGCTTTCTTT. Residues: CATSGQGSTEAFF.

This chain links TRBV6-5 with TRBJ2-7, with 8 bases matching TRBD1. V lost 2 bases to trimming and J lost 6 bases; unmatched junction nucleotides: 9. The CDR3 sequence is 15 residues long. Germline CDR1 and CDR2: MNHEY and SVGAGI. The CDR3 here is CASSYGWQGAGEQYF. CDR3 DNA sequence: TGTGCCAGCAGTTACGGCTGGCAGGGGGCAGGCGAGCAGTACTTC.

V usage is TRBV3-1 and J usage is TRBJ2-7; no reliable D call. With 2 bases removed from V and 7 bases from J, the gap between germline ends came to 9 bases. CDR1 is LGHDT and CDR2 is YNNKEL in the germline V gene (reference sequence). This CDR3 has 12 amino acids. CDR3 nucleotides: TGTGCCAGCAGCCAAAACACCGGGGAGCAGTACTTC. Its protein is CASSQNTGEQYF.

This clonotype was detected ten times or more. J is TRBJ2-1 and V is TRBV7-9, with 8 bases aligning to TRBD1. The junction had 5 bases not matched to a gene; V was cut back by 2 bases and J by 8 bases. Germline V gene data show CDR1 as SEHNR and CDR2 as FQNEAQ (reference sequence). The length of the CDR3 is 14 residues. The CDR3 DNA is TGTGCCAGCAGCTTAAGGGGACAGGTATATGAGCAGTTCTTC. This gives the protein CASSLRGQVYEQFF.

This clonotype was counted a few times. The chain recombines TRBV4-2 with TRBJ2-3; TRBD2 aligns across 7 bases. CDR1 and CDR2 from the germline V gene are LGHNA and YNFKEQ. The CDR3 has 16 residues. V was pared by 2 bases and J by 6 bases, with 11 bases of the junction left unmatched. CDR3 in amino acids: CASSQTTGAGYDTQYF. The CDR3 nucleotides are TGTGCCAGCAGCCAAACCACGGGAGCGGGATACGATACGCAGTATTTT.

This clonotype was counted between two and nine times. This rearrangement joins TRBV4-1 to TRBJ2-3; 9 positions match TRBD1. Germline V gene data show CDR1 as MGHRA and CDR2 as YSYEKL. V lost 2 bases, J lost 3 bases, and 9 bases stayed unmatched. This CDR3 has 17 residues. This CDR3 reads CASSQLSGTGLTDTQYF. For the CDR3, the DNA is TGCGCCAGCAGCCAACTGTCCGGGACAGGGTTGACAGATACGCAGTATTTT.

The genes are TRBV5-6 and TRBJ2-6; D call uncertain. The CDR3 is 16 residues long. Trimming took 1 base from V and 1 from J, leaving 9 bases between them. Germline CDR1 reads SGHDT; CDR2 reads YYEEEE. This CDR3 reads CASSLTLGSGANVLTF. CDR3 nucleotide sequence: TGTGCCAGCAGCTTGACGTTAGGGTCTGGGGCCAACGTCCTGACTTTC.

This rearrangement joins TRBV9 to TRBJ2-2; TRBD2 might be the D (6 bases). V lost 0 bases and J lost 6, with 9 bases in between. Germline assignment: CDR1 SGDLS and CDR2 YYNGEE. The CDR3 totals 14 residues. CDR3 sequence reads: CASSVGGRSGELFF. CDR3 coding DNA: TGTGCCAGCAGCGTAGGGGGGAGGTCCGGGGAGCTGTTTTTT.

This clonotype has a handful of counts. The chain carries TRBV7-2 and TRBJ2-7, with D tentatively TRBD1 (5 bases). This CDR3 is 15 amino acids long. Germline lookup yields CDR1 SGHTA and CDR2 FQGNSA. The germline V and J ends were trimmed by 2 bases and 4 bases, with 15 bases remaining between them. The CDR3 DNA reads TGTGCCAGCAGCTTATCCAGGGCGGTCCTTTACGAGCAGTACTTC. It specifies CASSLSRAVLYEQYF.

This clonotype has at least ten counts. This chain connects TRBV20-1 to TRBJ2-4; D gene uncertain. The CDR3 loop spans 12 amino acids. Germline V gene lookup returns CDR1 DFQATT and CDR2 SNEGSKA (reference sequence). Deletions cut 3 bases from V and 1 base from J, with 4 bases between. The CDR3 protein is CSARGAKNIQYF. The CDR3 coding sequence is TGCAGTGCTAGGGGGGCCAAAAACATTCAGTACTTC.